A single sample gave rise to the 4 T cell receptor beta chains below, sequenced in a study of T cell changes during pregnancy in multiple sclerosis. Assay used: immunoSEQ multiplex PCR; TCRdb lists only in-frame clones, some missing. Here the sample spans roughly 40,000 clones, 90% being singletons. The sample in question was CD4+ T cells from peripheral blood mononuclear cells, obtained in the first trimester of pregnancy. The source of these receptors is a female donor in good health, enrolled as a control in a pregnancy study.

The chain uses TRBV19 and TRBJ1-5; D is unresolved. Between the trimmed V and J ends, which lost 3 bases and 6 bases, there was a span of 12 bases. Germline V gene sequence: CDR1 LNHDA, CDR2 SQIVND (reference sequence). The CDR3 is made up of 14 amino acids. CDR3 amino acids: CASSIIQRGQPQHF. DNA of the CDR3: TGTGCCAGTAGTATCATACAGCGGGGTCAGCCCCAGCATTTT.

CDR3 sequence: CASSVGGLNEKLFF. Written as DNA, the CDR3 is TGTGCCAGCAGCGTAGGGGGCCTTAATGAAAAACTGTTTTTT. The rearrangement uses TRBV5-4 and TRBJ1-4; 7 bases are shared with TRBD1. The germline gives CDR1 SGHNT, CDR2 YYREEE (reference sequence). V gave up 4 bases and J gave up 4 bases; unmatched junction bases: 4. This CDR3 contains 14 residues.

The chain is built from TRBV19 and TRBJ1-6; D gene ambiguous. Germline-derived CDR1 and CDR2 are LNHDA and SQIVND (reference sequence). Deletions cut 1 base from V and 5 bases from J, with 9 bases between. This CDR3 region has 15 residues. CDR3 DNA: TGTGCCAGTAGTATAGCTGGCAATAATAATTCACCCCTCCACTTT. This codes for CASSIAGNNNSPLHF.

This chain links TRBV4-1 with TRBJ2-7; perhaps TRBD1 as D (5 bases). The CDR3 extends over 15 amino acids. V lost 0 bases and J lost 5, with 14 bases in between. Germline V gene sequence: CDR1 MGHRA, CDR2 YSYEKL. In DNA form, the CDR3 reads TGCGCCAGCAGCCAAGATCGGGTCAGGGTGAACGAGCAGTACTTC. It yields the protein CASSQDRVRVNEQYF.